What follows are 3 T cell receptor beta chains derived from one specimen sequenced in a study of glioma-infiltrating T cells after dendritic cell vaccination. As for time point: after dendritic cell vaccination, including at tumor progression/relapse. TCRdb's table, derived via immunoSEQ multiplex PCR, lists solely in-frame clones and lacks some. The repertoire includes 80,000 to 100,000 clones, 80% of them detected once, and roughly 5.9% sits in the top ten. This material consisted of blood, taken after dendritic cell vaccination. The receptors were gathered from a human donor with glioblastoma.

The chain recombines TRBV28 with TRBJ2-5, with 7 bases that match TRBD1. CDR1 is MDHEN, CDR2 SYDVKM, per germline. The CDR3 loop spans 15 amino acids. Trimming at V came to 8 bases and at J to 5 bases, leaving 14 bases not matched to a gene. For the CDR3, the DNA is TGTGCCAGCTGCGAGACAGGGCTCATAGGGGAGACCCAGTACTTC. It translates to CASCETGLIGETQYF.

The chain uses TRBV6-1 and TRBJ2-7, with 8 bases identical to TRBD1. CDR3 length: 14 residues. CDR1 and CDR2 from the germline V gene are MNHNS and SASEGT. The V gene end was trimmed by 1 base and the J gene end by 5 bases; junction bases not matched to a gene: 4. The CDR3 nucleotides are TGTGCCAGCAGTGAAGGGCAGGGGGCGGACGAGCAGTACTTC. Its protein is CASSEGQGADEQYF.

The chain has TRBV4-1 and TRBJ2-1; 13 bases agree with TRBD2. Germline V gene lookup returns CDR1 MGHRA and CDR2 YSYEKL. The CDR3 runs 15 residues. The V and J ends lost 3 bases and 12 bases, in that order; junction bases with no gene match: 8. CDR3 amino acids: CASSQSGLAGVRQFF. The DNA of the CDR3 is TGCGCCAGCAGCCAGTCAGGACTAGCGGGAGTTCGGCAGTTCTTC.